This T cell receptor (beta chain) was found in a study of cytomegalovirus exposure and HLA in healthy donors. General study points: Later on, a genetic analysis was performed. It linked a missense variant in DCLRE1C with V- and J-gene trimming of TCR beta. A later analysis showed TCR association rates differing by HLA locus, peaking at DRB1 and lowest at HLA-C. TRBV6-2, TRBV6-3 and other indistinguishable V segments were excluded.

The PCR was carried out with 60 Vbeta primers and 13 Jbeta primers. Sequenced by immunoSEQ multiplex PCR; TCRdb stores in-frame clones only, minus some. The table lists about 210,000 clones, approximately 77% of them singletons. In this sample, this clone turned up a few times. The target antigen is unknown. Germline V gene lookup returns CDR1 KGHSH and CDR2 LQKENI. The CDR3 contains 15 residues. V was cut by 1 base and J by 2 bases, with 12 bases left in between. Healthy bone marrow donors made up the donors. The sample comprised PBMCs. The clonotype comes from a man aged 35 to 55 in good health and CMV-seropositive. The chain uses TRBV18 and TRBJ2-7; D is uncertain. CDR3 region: CASSPRLLETYEQYF. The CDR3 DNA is TGTGCCAGCTCACCACGACTCCTGGAAACCTACGAGCAGTACTTC.